These 22 T cell receptor beta chains were sequenced from one sample in a study of blood T cell repertoires in COVID-19. Sequenced by immunoSEQ multiplex PCR; TCRdb stores in-frame clones only, minus some. The sample holds 64,000 or so clones, under 80% seen once. The sample was peripheral blood. All receptors derive from a human donor in a cohort sampled during active COVID-19.

The gene calls are TRBV19 and TRBJ1-1, with 9 bases that match TRBD1. Germline loops: CDR1 LNHDA, CDR2 SQIVND (reference sequence). The V gene end was trimmed by 8 bases and the J gene end by 4 bases; junction bases not matched to a gene: 2. The CDR3 sequence is 12 residues long. The CDR3 coding sequence is TGTGCCAGTTACAGGGGGCCCACTGAAGCTTTCTTT. It encodes CASYRGPTEAFF.

This chain connects TRBV3-1 (or the pseudogene TRBV3-2) to TRBJ2-7; D ambiguous. V was pared by 2 bases and J by 5 bases, with 4 bases between. This CDR3 has 11 residues. Germline CDR1 and CDR2: LGHDT and YNNKEL (reference sequence). The CDR3: CASSQRDEQYF. The DNA of the CDR3 is TGTGCCAGCAGCCAACGGGACGAGCAGTACTTC.

The CDR3 loop reads CASSQLPPGHLTSYEQYF. As DNA, the CDR3 is TGCGCCAGCAGTCAATTGCCCCCGGGACATCTGACTTCCTACGAGCAGTACTTC. The rearrangement uses TRBV23-1 and TRBJ2-7, with TRBD1 as a possible D gene (6 bases). TRBV23-1 is sorted into the ORF group, with uncertain function. The V end lost 1 base, the J end lost 1 base, and 20 bases lay between the germline ends. The CDR3 sequence is 18 residues long.

This sequence joins TRBV6-2 or TRBV6-3 and TRBJ2-1; 11 bases align to TRBD1. This CDR3 spans 15 amino acids. V shed 2 bases and J 5 bases; nucleotides not matched to a gene: 2. Germline V gene lookup returns CDR1 MNHEY and CDR2 SVGEGT. The DNA for the CDR3 is TGTGCCAGCAGTTACGGGACAGGGGGAAACAATGAGCAGTTCTTC. Amino acids: CASSYGTGGNNEQFF.

V is TRBV12-3 or TRBV12-4 and J is TRBJ2-1; tentatively, D is TRBD1 (5 bases). There are 13 residues in the CDR3. Trimming took off 4 bases at V and 7 bases at J, with 11 bases between the two ends. For the CDR3, the DNA is TGTGCCAGCAGTTCATATCACAGGAATGAGCAGTTCTTC. This translates into CASSSYHRNEQFF.

This clone turned up a few times. The chain joins TRBV19 to TRBJ2-5; no reliable D call. The CDR3 spans 12 residues. Trimming removed 6 bases from V and 5 bases from J, with 10 bases in between. CDR1 is LNHDA, CDR2 SQIVND, per germline (reference sequence). The CDR3 sequence is CASRLSGETQYF. The CDR3, as DNA: TGTGCCAGTAGACTATCTGGGGAGACCCAGTACTTC.

The V gene is TRBV28, the J gene TRBJ2-7; D might be TRBD1 (5 bases). The CDR3 runs 14 residues. V was pared by 6 bases and J by 0 bases, with 12 bases between. Germline V gene sequence: CDR1 MDHEN, CDR2 SYDVKM. CDR3 nucleotide sequence: TGTGCCAGCAGGCGACCGGACAACTCCTACGAGCAGTACTTC. This translates into CASRRPDNSYEQYF.

The chain combines TRBV6-6 with TRBJ2-2; D may be TRBD2 (5 bases). Germline V CDR1 and CDR2: MNHNY, SVGAGI (reference sequence). The CDR3 is made up of 16 amino acids. The V and J ends lost 0 bases and 5 bases respectively, with 13 bases between them. Written as DNA, the CDR3 is TGTGCCAGCAGTTACTCCCGGGAAATGGGGACCGGGGAGCTGTTTTTT. Translation gives CASSYSREMGTGELFF.

This chain joins TRBV7-2 and TRBJ2-6; 7 bases map to TRBD1. CDR1 and CDR2 from the germline V gene are SGHTA and FQGNSA. CDR3 length: 16 residues. V dropped 0 bases and J dropped 8; count of bases not matched to a gene: 7. CDR3: CASSLAGDRVSNVLTF. Written as DNA, the CDR3 is TGTGCCAGCAGCTTAGCCGGCGACAGGGTGTCCAACGTCCTGACTTTC.

The chain carries TRBV7-2 and TRBJ2-1; the match to TRBD2 covers 12 bases. The V gene end was trimmed by 6 bases and the J gene end by 8 bases; junction bases not matched to a gene: 5. The germline CDR1 and CDR2 sequences are SGHTA and FQGNSA. The length of the CDR3 is 14 residues. The CDR3 here is CASRTSGSWDEQFF. CDR3 bases: TGTGCCAGCAGGACTAGCGGGAGTTGGGATGAGCAGTTCTTC.

This chain joins TRBV5-1 and TRBJ2-3; maybe TRBD1 (6 bases). The germline V and J ends were trimmed by 3 bases and 1 base, with 18 bases remaining between them. This CDR3 comprises 17 residues. The germline CDR1 and CDR2 sequences are SGHRS and YFSETQ. CDR3 sequence: CASSSGLWDIRTDTQYF. CDR3 DNA: TGCGCCAGCAGCTCCGGACTCTGGGACATCCGCACAGATACGCAGTATTTT.

The rearrangement uses TRBV27 and TRBJ2-5, with 7 bases matching TRBD2. CDR1 and CDR2 (germline): MNHEY, SMNVEV (reference sequence). The CDR3 covers 13 residues. The trim removed 7 bases at V and 5 bases at J, leaving 7 bases unmatched. The CDR3 DNA reads as TGTGCCAGCACGGGGGGTAATGGGGAGACCCAGTACTTC. This encodes CASTGGNGETQYF.

The rearrangement uses TRBV28 and TRBJ2-7; no clear D. Trimming removed 5 bases from V and 3 bases from J, with 23 bases in between. This CDR3 region has 17 residues. CDR1 and CDR2 (germline): MDHEN, SYDVKM. CDR3: CASSPVPPGLGRYEQYF. The CDR3 DNA reads as TGTGCCAGCAGTCCCGTCCCTCCGGGTCTCGGTCGCTACGAGCAGTACTTC.

On this clone itself: One junction end does not reproduce the germline sequence, and a read error may be involved. The chain is built from TRBV4-3 and TRBJ2-3; 11 bases line up with TRBD2. This CDR3 has 18 residues. Germline-derived CDR1 and CDR2 are LGHNA and YSLEER. The DNA of the CDR3 is TGCCCCAGCAGCCGACTCCTAGCGGGAGGCTCTGGCACAGATACGCAGTATTTT. Protein product: CPSSRLLAGGSGTDTQYF.

J is TRBJ2-7 and V is TRBV7-7; the D gene is possibly TRBD2 (6 bases). The length of the CDR3 is 15 residues. Trimming shortened V by 4 bases and J by 2 bases, and 15 bases separated the two germline ends. From germline, CDR1 is SSHAT and CDR2 FNYEAQ (reference sequence). CDR3 bases: TGTGCCAGCAGCTCACGACTAGGCGGGGCCTACGAGCAGTACTTC. Amino acid sequence: CASSSRLGGAYEQYF.

The V and J genes are TRBV3-1 (or the pseudogene TRBV3-2) and TRBJ2-7; the match to TRBD2 covers 8 bases. This CDR3 has 23 amino acids. Germline-derived CDR1 and CDR2 are LGHDT and YNNKEL (reference sequence). V gave up 1 base and J gave up 0 bases; unmatched junction bases: 26. The CDR3 region has the DNA TGTGCCAGCAGCCAAGCGGTATCGACCCGGACGGGCCTAGCGGGTGCCTACTCCTACGAGCAGTACTTC. It is translated as CASSQAVSTRTGLAGAYSYEQYF.

The rearrangement uses TRBV10-2 and TRBJ1-2, with TRBD1 matching over 9 bases. Germline V lookup: CDR1 WSHSY, CDR2 SAAADI. The CDR3 length is 14 residues. The junction had 7 bases not matched to a gene; V was cut back by 3 bases and J by 8 bases. CDR3 nucleotide sequence: TGCGCCAGCAGTGATCCGGGACAGGGCGGGGGCTACACCTTC. It specifies CASSDPGQGGGYTF.

The gene calls are TRBV7-2 and TRBJ1-3; D gene unclear. Deletions cut 4 bases from V and 2 bases from J, with 9 bases between. Germline V CDR1 and CDR2: SGHTA, FQGNSA. This CDR3 has 14 amino acids. The DNA of the CDR3 is TGTGCCAGCAGCTCTAGTAGGACTGGAAACACCATATATTTT. Translating it yields CASSSSRTGNTIYF.

The rearrangement links TRBV19 to TRBJ2-3, with 8 bases fitting TRBD1. From germline, CDR1 is LNHDA and CDR2 SQIVND (reference sequence). The CDR3 has 13 residues. The ends lost 6 bases at V and 3 bases at J; junction bases unmatched: 2. The CDR3 sequence: CASRDRATDTQYF. The CDR3 nucleotides are TGTGCCAGTAGGGACAGGGCGACAGATACGCAGTATTTT.

V gene TRBV2 combines with J gene TRBJ2-2; 10 nucleotides match TRBD1. The V and J ends lost 8 bases and 5 bases, in that order; junction bases with no gene match: 8. The CDR3 is 15 residues long. In germline, CDR1 is SNHLY, CDR2 FYNNEI. The CDR3 nucleotides are TGTGCCAGCCGGGCCCGGACAGGGGGAACCGGGGAGCTGTTTTTT. It specifies CASRARTGGTGELFF.

The chain uses TRBV28 and TRBJ1-1; tentative D call: TRBD1 (5 bases). Germline V CDR1 and CDR2: MDHEN, SYDVKM. The CDR3 contains 14 residues. With 5 bases removed from V and 3 bases from J, the gap between germline ends came to 13 bases. The CDR3 sequence is CASSPRWTHTEAFF. CDR3 nucleotides: TGTGCCAGCAGTCCCCGTTGGACACACACTGAAGCTTTCTTT. The full variable domain, its missing parts supplied by reference TRBV28 and TRBJ1-1, is DVKVTQSSRYLVKRTGEKVFLECVQDMDHENMFWYRQDPGLGLRLIYFSYDVKMKEKGDIPEGYSVSREKKERFSLILESASTNQTSMYLCASSPRWTHTEAFFGQGTRLTVV.

This clone appeared a single time. CDR3 in amino acids: CASSLDGAGDEKLFF. The CDR3 bases are TGTGCCAGCAGCTTAGATGGGGCCGGCGATGAAAAACTGTTTTTT. This chain connects TRBV11-2 to TRBJ1-4, with a weak D call TRBD1 (5 bases). V lost 0 bases and J lost 6, with 11 bases in between. There are 15 residues in the CDR3. Per germline, CDR1 SGHAT and CDR2 FQNNGV. The full variable domain, its missing parts supplied by reference TRBV11-2 and TRBJ1-4, is EAGVAQSPRYKIIEKRQSVAFWCNPISGHATLYWYQQILGQGPKLLIQFQNNGVVDDSQLPKDRFSAERLKGVDSTLKIQPAKLEDSAVYLCASSLDGAGDEKLFFGSGTQLSVL.